This T cell receptor beta chain came from a study of cytomegalovirus exposure and HLA in healthy donors. Regarding the study as a whole: The authors confirmed in vitro that three CMV-associated chains were specific for CMV antigens.

The V gene lost 2 bases and the J gene lost 7 bases, with 15 bases spanning the gap. This CDR3 comprises 16 residues. Per germline, CDR1 MGHRA and CDR2 YSYEKL. As regards this clone: The antigen is undetermined.

The primer mix had 60 Vbeta and 13 Jbeta primers. Sequenced by immunoSEQ multiplex PCR; TCRdb stores in-frame clones only, minus some. Among 160,000 or so clones listed, roughly 87% were seen once. V is TRBV4-1 and J is TRBJ1-6, with D possibly TRBD1 on 5 matching bases. Sequences were obtained from PBMCs. This receptor was obtained from a woman in her forties or fifties in good health and CMV-seronegative. CDR3 in amino acids: CASSQLAGLRNSPLHF. CDR3 DNA sequence: TGCGCCAGCAGCCAACTCGCAGGGTTGAGGAATTCACCCCTCCACTTT.